The 2 T cell receptor beta chains below all came from one sample that was sequenced in a study of blood T cells in healthy people across ages. With a J-beta primer mix and a sample-barcoded 5' primer, a second PCR ran about 7 to 11 cycles. TCRdb reprocessed the 5' RACE reads via MiXCR and lists one record per CDR3 protein. The table includes 1.5 million to 1.8 million distinct CDR3 sequences, approximately 39% detected once. The sequenced material came from blood. Source of these receptors: a woman between 18 and 29 years old in good health.

There are a few counts of this clonotype. The V call is TRBV2, the J call TRBJ1-1, with D maybe TRBD1 (6 bases). CDR1 SNHLY and CDR2 FYNNEI come from the germline V gene. The CDR3 sequence is 12 residues long. Trimming took 5 bases from V and 7 from J, leaving 11 bases between them. The CDR3 DNA reads TGTGCCAGCAGTCAACAGGGTGGTGAAGCTTTCTTT. It is translated as CASSQQGGEAFF.

This clonotype came up a few times. V usage is TRBV12-3 or TRBV12-4 and J usage is TRBJ1-5; 8 bases map to TRBD1. Unmatched junction bases numbered 3, after V lost 3 bases and J lost 2 bases. The CDR3 is made up of 15 amino acids. The CDR3 DNA reads as TGTGCCAGCAGTTTCAGGGGGCCTGGCAATCAGCCCCAGCATTTT. Amino acids: CASSFRGPGNQPQHF.